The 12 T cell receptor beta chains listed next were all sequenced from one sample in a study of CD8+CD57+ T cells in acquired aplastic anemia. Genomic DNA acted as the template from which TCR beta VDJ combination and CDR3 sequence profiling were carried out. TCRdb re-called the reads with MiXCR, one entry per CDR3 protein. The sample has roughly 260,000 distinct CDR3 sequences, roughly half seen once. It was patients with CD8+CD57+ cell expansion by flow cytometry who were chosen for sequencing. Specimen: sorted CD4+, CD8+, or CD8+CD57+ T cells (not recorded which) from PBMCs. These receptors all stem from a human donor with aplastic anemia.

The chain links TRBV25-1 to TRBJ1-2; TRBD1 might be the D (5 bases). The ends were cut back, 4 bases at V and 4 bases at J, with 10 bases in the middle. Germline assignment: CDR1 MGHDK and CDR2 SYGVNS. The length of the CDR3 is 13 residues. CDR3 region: CASSASGSYGYTF. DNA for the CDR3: TGTGCCAGCAGTGCTTCAGGGTCCTATGGCTACACCTTC.

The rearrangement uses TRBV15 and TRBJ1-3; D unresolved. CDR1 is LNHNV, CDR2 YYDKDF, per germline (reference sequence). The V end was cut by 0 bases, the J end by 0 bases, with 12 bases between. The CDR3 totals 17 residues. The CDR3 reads CATSRDLGMGSGNTIYF. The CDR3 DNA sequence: TGTGCCACCAGCAGAGATCTGGGGATGGGCTCTGGAAACACCATATATTTT.

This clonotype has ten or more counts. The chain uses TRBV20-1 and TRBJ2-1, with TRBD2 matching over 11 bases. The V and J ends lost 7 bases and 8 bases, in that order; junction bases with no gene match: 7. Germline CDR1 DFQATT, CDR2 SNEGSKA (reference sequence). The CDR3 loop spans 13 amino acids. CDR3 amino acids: CSGFSGGAYEQFF. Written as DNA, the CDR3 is TGCAGTGGCTTTAGCGGGGGGGCGTATGAGCAGTTCTTC.

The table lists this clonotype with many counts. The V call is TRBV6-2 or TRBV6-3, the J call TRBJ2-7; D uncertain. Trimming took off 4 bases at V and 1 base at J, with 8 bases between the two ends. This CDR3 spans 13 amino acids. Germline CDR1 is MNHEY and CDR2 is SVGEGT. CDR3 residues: CASSWAASYEQYF. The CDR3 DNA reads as TGTGCCAGCAGTTGGGCAGCTTCCTACGAGCAGTACTTC.

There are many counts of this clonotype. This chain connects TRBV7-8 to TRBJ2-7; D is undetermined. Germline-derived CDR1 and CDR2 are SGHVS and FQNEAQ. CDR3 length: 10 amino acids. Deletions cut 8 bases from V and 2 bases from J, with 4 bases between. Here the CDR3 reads CASGPYEQYF. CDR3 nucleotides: TGTGCCAGCGGCCCCTACGAGCAGTACTTC.

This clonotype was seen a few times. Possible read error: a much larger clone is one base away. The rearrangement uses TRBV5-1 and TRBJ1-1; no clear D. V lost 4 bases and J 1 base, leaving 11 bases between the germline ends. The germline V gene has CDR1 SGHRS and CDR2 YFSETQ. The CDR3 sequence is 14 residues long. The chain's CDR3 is CASSMGRKNTEAFF. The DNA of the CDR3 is TGCGCCAGCAGCATGGGCCGAAAGAACACTGAAGCTTTCTTT.

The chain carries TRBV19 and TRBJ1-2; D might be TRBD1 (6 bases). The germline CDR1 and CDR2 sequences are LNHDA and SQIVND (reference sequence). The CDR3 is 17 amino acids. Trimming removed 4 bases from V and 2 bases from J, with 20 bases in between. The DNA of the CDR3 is TGTGCCAGTAGTAGATCGGCCAAGGACAGCCCAAACTATGGCTACACCTTC. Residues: CASSRSAKDSPNYGYTF.

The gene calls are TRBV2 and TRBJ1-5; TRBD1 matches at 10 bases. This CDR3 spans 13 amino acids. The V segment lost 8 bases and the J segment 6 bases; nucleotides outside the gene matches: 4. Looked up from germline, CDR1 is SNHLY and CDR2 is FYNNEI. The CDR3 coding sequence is TGTGCCAGCGGGACAGGGGAGACTCAGCCCCAGCATTTT. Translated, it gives CASGTGETQPQHF.

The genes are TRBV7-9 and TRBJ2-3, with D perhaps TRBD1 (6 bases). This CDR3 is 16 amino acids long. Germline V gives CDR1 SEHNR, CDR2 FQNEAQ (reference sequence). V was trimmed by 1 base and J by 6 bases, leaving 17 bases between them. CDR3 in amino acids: CASSLVLQGGSDTQYF. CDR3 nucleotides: TGTGCCAGCAGCTTAGTTCTACAAGGGGGATCGGATACGCAGTATTTT.

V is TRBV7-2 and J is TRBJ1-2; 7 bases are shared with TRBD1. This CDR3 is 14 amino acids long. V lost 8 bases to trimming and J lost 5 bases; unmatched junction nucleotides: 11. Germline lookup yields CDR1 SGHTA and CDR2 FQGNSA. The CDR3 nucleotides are TGTGCCAGCGTGAACAGACAGGGTGAATATGGCTACACCTTC. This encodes CASVNRQGEYGYTF.

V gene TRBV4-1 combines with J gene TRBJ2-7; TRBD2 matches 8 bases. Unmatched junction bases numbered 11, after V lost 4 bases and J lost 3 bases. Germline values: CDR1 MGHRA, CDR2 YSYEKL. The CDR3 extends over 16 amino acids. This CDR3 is CASSPLSGLVFYEQYF. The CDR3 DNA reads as TGCGCCAGCAGCCCCCTGTCGGGACTAGTGTTCTACGAGCAGTACTTC.

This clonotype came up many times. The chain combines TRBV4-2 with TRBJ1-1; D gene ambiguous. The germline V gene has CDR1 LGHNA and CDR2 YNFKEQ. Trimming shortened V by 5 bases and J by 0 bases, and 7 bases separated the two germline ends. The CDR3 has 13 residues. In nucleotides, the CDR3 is TGTGCCAGCAGCGGGAGGATGAACACTGAAGCTTTCTTT. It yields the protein CASSGRMNTEAFF.